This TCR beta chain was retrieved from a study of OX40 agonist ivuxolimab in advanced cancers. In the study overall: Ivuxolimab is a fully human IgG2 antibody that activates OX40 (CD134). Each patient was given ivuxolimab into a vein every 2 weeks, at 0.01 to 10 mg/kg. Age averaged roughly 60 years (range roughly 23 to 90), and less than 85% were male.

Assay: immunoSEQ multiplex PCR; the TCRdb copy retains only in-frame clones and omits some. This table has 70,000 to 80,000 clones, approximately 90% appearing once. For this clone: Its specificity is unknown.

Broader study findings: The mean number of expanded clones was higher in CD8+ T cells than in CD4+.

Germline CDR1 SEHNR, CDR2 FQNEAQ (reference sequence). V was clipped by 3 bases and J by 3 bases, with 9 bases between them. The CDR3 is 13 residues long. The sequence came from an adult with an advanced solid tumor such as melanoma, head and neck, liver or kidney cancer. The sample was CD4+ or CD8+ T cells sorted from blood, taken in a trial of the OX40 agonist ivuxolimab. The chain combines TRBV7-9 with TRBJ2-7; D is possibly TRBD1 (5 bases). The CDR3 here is CASSFLTGYEQYF. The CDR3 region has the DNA TGTGCCAGCAGCTTTCTCACAGGCTACGAGCAGTACTTC. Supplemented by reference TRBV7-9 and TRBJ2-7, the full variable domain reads DTGVSQNPRHKITKRGQNVTFRCDPISEHNRLYWYRQTLGQGPEFLTYFQNEAQLEKSRLLSDRFSAERPKGSFSTLEIQRTEQGDSAMYLCASSFLTGYEQYFGPGTRLTVT.